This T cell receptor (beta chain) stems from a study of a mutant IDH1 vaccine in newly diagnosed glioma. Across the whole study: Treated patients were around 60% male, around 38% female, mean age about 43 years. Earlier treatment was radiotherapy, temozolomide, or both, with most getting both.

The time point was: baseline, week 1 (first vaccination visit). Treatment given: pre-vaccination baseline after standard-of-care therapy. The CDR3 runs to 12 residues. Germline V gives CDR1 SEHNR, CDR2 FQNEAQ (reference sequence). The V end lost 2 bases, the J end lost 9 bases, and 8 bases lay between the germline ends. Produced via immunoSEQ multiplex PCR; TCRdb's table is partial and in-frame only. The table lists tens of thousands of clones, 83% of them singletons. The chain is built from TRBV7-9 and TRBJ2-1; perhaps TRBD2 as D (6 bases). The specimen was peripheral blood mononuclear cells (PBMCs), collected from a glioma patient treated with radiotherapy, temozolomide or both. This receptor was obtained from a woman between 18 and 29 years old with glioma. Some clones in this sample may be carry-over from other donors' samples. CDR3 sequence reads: CASSLTGVEQFF. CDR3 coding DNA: TGTGCCAGCAGCTTAACGGGAGTTGAGCAGTTCTTC.